A single sample gave rise to the 2 T cell receptor beta chains below, sequenced in a study of T cell repertoires in cytomegalovirus infection. TCRdb re-called the reads through MiXCR, storing one row per CDR3 protein. The data hold around 630,000 distinct CDR3 sequences, with 24% observed a single time. Specimen: CD8+ T cells from PBMCs. The receptors here all came from a human donor in good health (CMV status not recorded). Some clones in this sample may be carry-over from other donors' samples.

This clonotype was picked up a small number of times. The chain's CDR3 is CASSDPGGNEQFF. The CDR3 coding sequence is TGTGCCAGCAGTGACCCAGGGGGCAATGAGCAGTTCTTC. The chain couples TRBV6-4 to TRBJ2-1; 7 bases are shared with TRBD1. Germline V gives CDR1 MRHNA, CDR2 SNTAGT. With 2 bases clipped from V and 6 bases from J, the junction kept 1 base outside the gene matches. CDR3 length: 13 amino acids.

This clonotype was seen many times. The V gene is TRBV12-3 or TRBV12-4, the J gene TRBJ2-1; D gene unclear. This CDR3 contains 13 residues. The V end was cut by 2 bases, the J end by 5 bases, with 7 bases between. This CDR3 is CASSLSVDNEQFF. For the CDR3, the DNA is TGTGCCAGCAGTTTATCAGTGGACAATGAGCAGTTCTTC.